The rows below give T cell receptor beta chains drawn from one sample of a study of T-cell reconstitution after alpha-beta-depleted transplantation in children. TCRdb reprocessed the PCR reads with MiXCR, giving one entry per CDR3 protein. This sample yields roughly 500,000 distinct CDR3 sequences, of which about 10% are seen a single time; around 2% belongs to the top ten. The sample was PBMCs, taken before TCRalphabeta/CD19-depleted stem cell transplant. Source of these receptors: a child aged 2 to 10 with inherited bone marrow failure, due to receive a stem cell transplant. Both conserved end residues are trimmed from each CDR3. Each record gives: CDR3 protein, clone size, V gene, CDR3 length. Expanded clones are given a class, and other clones once, few, many or no size at all.

CDR3aa: AISGGGDQPQH; abundance: .; v_gene: TRBV10-3; len: 11
CDR3aa: RPGQGNYEQY; abundance: .; v_gene: TRBV20-1; len: 10
CDR3aa: ASSRGQAAGSYEQY; abundance: many; v_gene: TRBV5-1; len: 14
CDR3aa: ASTAGVIVGETQY; abundance: many; v_gene: TRBV7-9; len: 13
CDR3aa: ASSFIGVAYEQY; abundance: many; v_gene: TRBV28; len: 12
CDR3aa: SVDKVGETQY; abundance: many; v_gene: TRBV29-1; len: 10
CDR3aa: SVPGLAVVVAKNIQY; abundance: .; v_gene: TRBV29-1; len: 15
CDR3aa: ASSPRVVQPQH; abundance: many; v_gene: TRBV7-2; len: 11
CDR3aa: ASSLGFPAYEQY; abundance: many; v_gene: TRBV11-2; len: 12
CDR3aa: ASSLTSGPYEQY; abundance: many; v_gene: TRBV5-1; len: 12
CDR3aa: ASSLVDWRSYNEQF; abundance: many; v_gene: TRBV11-2; len: 14
CDR3aa: ASSGWESTDTQY; abundance: few; v_gene: TRBV2; len: 12
CDR3aa: ASSLEPGKAYGYT; abundance: many; v_gene: TRBV5-6; len: 13
CDR3aa: ASSIPRRRTGELF; abundance: .; v_gene: TRBV19; len: 13
CDR3aa: ASSGLAGSNEQF; abundance: many; v_gene: TRBV3-1; len: 12
CDR3aa: ASSFPSSYNEQF; abundance: many; v_gene: TRBV28; len: 12
CDR3aa: ASRLEKLAVETQY; abundance: many; v_gene: TRBV2; len: 13
CDR3aa: SAREQDNYGYT; abundance: many; v_gene: TRBV20-1; len: 11
CDR3aa: ASRGQGAGYT; abundance: many; v_gene: TRBV6-6; len: 10
CDR3aa: ASSSPTSGLGQF; abundance: many; v_gene: TRBV6-2/TRBV6-3; len: 12